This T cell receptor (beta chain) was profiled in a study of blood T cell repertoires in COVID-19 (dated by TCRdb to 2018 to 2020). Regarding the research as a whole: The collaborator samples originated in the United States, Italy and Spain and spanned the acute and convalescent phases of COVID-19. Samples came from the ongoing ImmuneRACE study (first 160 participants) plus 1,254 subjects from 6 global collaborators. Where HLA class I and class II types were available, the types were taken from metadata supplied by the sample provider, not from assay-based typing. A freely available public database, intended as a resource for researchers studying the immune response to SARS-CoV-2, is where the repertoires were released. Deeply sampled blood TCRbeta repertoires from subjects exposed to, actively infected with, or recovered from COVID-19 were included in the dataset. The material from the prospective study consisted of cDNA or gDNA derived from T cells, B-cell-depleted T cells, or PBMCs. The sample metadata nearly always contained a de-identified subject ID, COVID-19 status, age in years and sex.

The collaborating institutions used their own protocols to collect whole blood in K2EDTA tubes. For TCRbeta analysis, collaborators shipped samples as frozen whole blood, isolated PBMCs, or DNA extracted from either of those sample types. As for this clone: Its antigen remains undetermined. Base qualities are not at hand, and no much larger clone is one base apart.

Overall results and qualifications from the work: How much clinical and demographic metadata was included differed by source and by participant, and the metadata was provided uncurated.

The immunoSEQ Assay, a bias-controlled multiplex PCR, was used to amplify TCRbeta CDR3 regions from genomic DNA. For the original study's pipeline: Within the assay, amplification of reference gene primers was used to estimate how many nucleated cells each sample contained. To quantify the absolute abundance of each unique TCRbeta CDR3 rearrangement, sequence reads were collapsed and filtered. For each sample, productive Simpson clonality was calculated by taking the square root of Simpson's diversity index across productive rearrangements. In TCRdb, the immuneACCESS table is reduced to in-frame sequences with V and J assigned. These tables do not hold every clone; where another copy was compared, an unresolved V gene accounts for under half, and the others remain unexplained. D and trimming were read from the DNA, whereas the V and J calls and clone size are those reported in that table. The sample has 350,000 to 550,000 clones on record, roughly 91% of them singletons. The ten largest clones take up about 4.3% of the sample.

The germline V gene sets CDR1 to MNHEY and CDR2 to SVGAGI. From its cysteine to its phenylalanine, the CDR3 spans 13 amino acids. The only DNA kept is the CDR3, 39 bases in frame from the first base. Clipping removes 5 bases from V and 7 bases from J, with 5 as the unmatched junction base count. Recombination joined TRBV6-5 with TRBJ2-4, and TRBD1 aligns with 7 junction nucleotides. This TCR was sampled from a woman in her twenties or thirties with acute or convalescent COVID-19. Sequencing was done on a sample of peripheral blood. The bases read TGTGCCAGCAGTACGGGACAGAGCAACATTCAGTACTTC. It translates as CASSTGQSNIQYF.